A selection of T cell receptor beta chains follows, all from one sample in a study of metastatic and nonmetastatic thyroid tumors. TCRdb re-called the PCR reads through MiXCR. The repertoire includes 4,200 or so clones, around 30% of them detected once, and about 15% sits in the top ten. The sequenced sample consisted of adjacent normal tissue. These receptors came from a female donor with papillary thyroid cancer or a benign thyroid nodule (not recorded which). Some clones in this sample may be carry-over from other donors' samples. The conserved cysteine and the conserved F or W are not part of the CDR3 here. The order of the fields is D gene, V gene, clone size, CDR3 protein. D genes are given only for firm matches. Where a row states a size, it is once, few, many or the class of an expanded clone; other rows omit it.

D gene: .
V gene: TRBV5-1
clone size: few
CDR3 protein: ASSLSASNYGYT

D gene: TRBD2
V gene: TRBV20-1
clone size: medium-sized
CDR3 protein: SARDTSGSGNIQY

D gene: .
V gene: TRBV20-1
clone size: once
CDR3 protein: SARDRFGVYGYT

D gene: .
V gene: TRBV27
clone size: few
CDR3 protein: ASSLSQAPSYEQY

D gene: .
V gene: TRBV19
clone size: large
CDR3 protein: ASRPDTISGNTIY

D gene: .
V gene: TRBV7-2
clone size: .
CDR3 protein: ASSLAGGTYNEQF

D gene: .
V gene: TRBV6-1
clone size: large
CDR3 protein: ASSEAGHRKNIQY

D gene: .
V gene: TRBV2
clone size: few
CDR3 protein: ASSEMGLQYYEQY

D gene: .
V gene: TRBV6-1
clone size: .
CDR3 protein: ASSIQGDSYNEQF

D gene: .
V gene: TRBV27
clone size: .
CDR3 protein: ASKNMGRTYNEQF

D gene: .
V gene: TRBV6-1
clone size: .
CDR3 protein: ASIISRGSGNTIY

D gene: .
V gene: TRBV28
clone size: many
CDR3 protein: ASSDHTPYEQY

D gene: .
V gene: TRBV20-1
clone size: few
CDR3 protein: SARELRTDYNSPLH

D gene: TRBD2
V gene: TRBV6-1
clone size: .
CDR3 protein: ASRTPAGRFQDTQY

D gene: .
V gene: TRBV11-2
clone size: .
CDR3 protein: ASGGSSYEQY

D gene: .
V gene: TRBV5-8
clone size: medium-sized
CDR3 protein: ASSLDGNAEAF

D gene: TRBD2
V gene: TRBV12-3/TRBV12-4
clone size: large
CDR3 protein: ASILVGGKNIQY

D gene: .
V gene: TRBV30
clone size: .
CDR3 protein: AWSVNGASNQPQH

D gene: TRBD2
V gene: TRBV4-2
clone size: .
CDR3 protein: ASTSGLAGDEQY

D gene: .
V gene: TRBV5-1
clone size: .
CDR3 protein: ASSFGQNTEAF

D gene: .
V gene: TRBV20-1
clone size: few
CDR3 protein: SARDLLSYNEQF

D gene: .
V gene: TRBV28
clone size: few
CDR3 protein: ASVGLGGLGLNEQF

D gene: .
V gene: TRBV28
clone size: few
CDR3 protein: ASRRDGPSYGYT

D gene: TRBD2
V gene: TRBV6-1
clone size: .
CDR3 protein: ASKGRDGKETQY

D gene: TRBD1
V gene: TRBV6-1
clone size: .
CDR3 protein: ASSSKQGNYGYT

D gene: .
V gene: TRBV15
clone size: .
CDR3 protein: ATSVRTTEGPTDTQY

D gene: TRBD1
V gene: TRBV7-3
clone size: .
CDR3 protein: ASSLSGGDRYGYT

D gene: .
V gene: TRBV6-1
clone size: medium-sized
CDR3 protein: ASSRQGSQNIQY

D gene: .
V gene: TRBV7-9
clone size: few
CDR3 protein: ASSIGPGASYEQY

D gene: TRBD1
V gene: TRBV28
clone size: .
CDR3 protein: ASSFVSGQGAYGYT

D gene: TRBD1
V gene: TRBV19
clone size: few
CDR3 protein: ASSRTGGANTQY

D gene: .
V gene: TRBV25-1
clone size: medium-sized
CDR3 protein: ASSGNRFGELF

D gene: TRBD2
V gene: TRBV27
clone size: few
CDR3 protein: ASSLGLAGGSATQY

D gene: TRBD2
V gene: TRBV2
clone size: .
CDR3 protein: ASSWTSSYNEQF

D gene: .
V gene: TRBV5-1
clone size: few
CDR3 protein: ASSKDRGAWTGELF

D gene: .
V gene: TRBV19
clone size: large
CDR3 protein: ASSDTFNEQF

D gene: .
V gene: TRBV7-2
clone size: .
CDR3 protein: ASGARYYNEQF

D gene: TRBD2
V gene: TRBV27
clone size: .
CDR3 protein: ASSLGTLAGGRRSKETQY

D gene: .
V gene: TRBV5-1
clone size: .
CDR3 protein: ASSLSPGATEAF

D gene: .
V gene: TRBV12-3/TRBV12-4
clone size: .
CDR3 protein: ASSFAWGYEQY

D gene: TRBD1
V gene: TRBV7-2
clone size: .
CDR3 protein: ASRPAGGVEQY

D gene: .
V gene: TRBV11-2
clone size: .
CDR3 protein: ASSFSRNNEQF

D gene: .
V gene: TRBV11-2
clone size: few
CDR3 protein: ASSYSGVLDTQY

D gene: TRBD2
V gene: TRBV6-5
clone size: large
CDR3 protein: ASSTGTSGPAAYNEQF

D gene: TRBD1
V gene: TRBV20-1
clone size: .
CDR3 protein: SAWDRGPYEQY

D gene: TRBD1
V gene: TRBV30
clone size: .
CDR3 protein: AWSSGTGNNYGYT

D gene: .
V gene: TRBV6-2/TRBV6-3
clone size: .
CDR3 protein: ASSYGEGVGEKLF

D gene: .
V gene: TRBV12-3/TRBV12-4
clone size: .
CDR3 protein: ASSLSGGSDGYT

D gene: .
V gene: TRBV7-2
clone size: few
CDR3 protein: ASSSLGGAEQY

D gene: .
V gene: TRBV6-2/TRBV6-3
clone size: few
CDR3 protein: ASTTDGVLYEQY

D gene: TRBD1
V gene: TRBV7-8
clone size: few
CDR3 protein: ASSLGGQESYEQY

D gene: TRBD2
V gene: TRBV20-1
clone size: .
CDR3 protein: SASRAGGSDTQY

D gene: .
V gene: TRBV20-1
clone size: .
CDR3 protein: SASRLKAYEQY

D gene: .
V gene: TRBV7-3
clone size: .
CDR3 protein: ASRLTGVGADTQY

D gene: .
V gene: TRBV18
clone size: .
CDR3 protein: ASSPKEGQETQY

D gene: .
V gene: TRBV4-1
clone size: .
CDR3 protein: ASSQVVAYSPLH

D gene: TRBD2
V gene: TRBV6-5
clone size: .
CDR3 protein: ASSWGRGASTDTQY

D gene: TRBD2
V gene: TRBV20-1
clone size: .
CDR3 protein: SAPGTSVGQETQY

D gene: .
V gene: TRBV29-1
clone size: few
CDR3 protein: SVRQAAGSPLH